A selection of T cell receptor beta chains follows, all from one sample in a study of early T cells in non-severe SARS-CoV-2 infection. MiXCR was run by TCRdb on the 5' RACE reads, yielding one entry per CDR3 protein. The table shows under 140,000 distinct CDR3 sequences, with roughly 13% occurring only once. The sample in question was whole blood, obtained at baseline. The receptors were sampled from an adult who was a healthcare worker with PCR-confirmed SARS-CoV-2 infection or an uninfected control (not recorded which). Both conserved end residues are part of each CDR3. Fields, in order: V gene, D gene, J gene, clone size, CDR3 DNA, CDR3 protein. The D gene is left open where the match is weak. Clone sizes are given selectively: once, few, many, or a class where the clone is expanded.

>TRBV24-1|NA|TRBJ2-2|few
TGTGCCACCAGCGCATTTTACAGGGCGCGGGTGGCCGGGGAGCTGTTTTTT
CATSAFYRARVAGELFF
>TRBV7-2|NA|TRBJ1-1|NA
TGTGCCAGCAGCCCGGGGCTGATAGCTTTCTTT
CASSPGLIAFF
>TRBV6-6|TRBD2|TRBJ2-5|few
TGTGCCAGCAGTTACCCCGGGACTAAAGAGACCCAGTACTTC
CASSYPGTKETQYF
>TRBV20-1|NA|TRBJ2-7|NA
TGCAGTGCTAGGAACGCCGAGAAGCAGTACTTC
CSARNAEKQYF
>TRBV10-3|NA|TRBJ2-3|many
TGTGCCATCAAGGAGACAGGAAGCACAGATACGCAGTATTTT
CAIKETGSTDTQYF
>TRBV6-5|TRBD1|TRBJ1-2|few
TGTGCCAGCACCCGTACAGGGGGCGCCTATGGCTACACCTTC
CASTRTGGAYGYTF
>TRBV19|TRBD1|TRBJ1-5|few
TGTGCCAGTTCCCGGGACAGGGGGAGGAATAGCAATCAGCCCCAGCATTTT
CASSRDRGRNSNQPQHF
>TRBV6-1|TRBD1|TRBJ1-1|NA
TGTGCCAGCAGTGAAGCGGTGATGCGATTACAGGGGGAAGCTTTCTTT
CASSEAVMRLQGEAFF
>TRBV7-8|NA|TRBJ2-3|NA
TGTGCCAGCAGCTTAGTGGACCCGAGGGTGACAGATACGCAGTATTTT
CASSLVDPRVTDTQYF
>TRBV29-1|NA|TRBJ1-1|few
TGCAGCGTTGAGGGAGGGGTGACTGAAGCTTTCTTT
CSVEGGVTEAFF
>TRBV28|NA|TRBJ1-1|many
TGTGCCAGCAGTTTGCCCGTGCTTGGGTACACTGAAGCTTTCTTT
CASSLPVLGYTEAFF
>TRBV18|NA|TRBJ1-1|NA
TGTGCCAGCTCACCACTTCTCGCAGACACTGAAGCTTTCTTT
CASSPLLADTEAFF
>TRBV15|NA|TRBJ1-5|few
TGTGCCACCAGCAGAGAACCCAGGGGTCGCGGCAATCAGCCCCAGCATTTT
CATSREPRGRGNQPQHF
>TRBV28|NA|TRBJ2-7|NA
TGTGCCAGCAGGAAGGTCGAGCAGTACTTC
CASRKVEQYF
>TRBV6-5|NA|TRBJ2-7|NA
TGTGCCAGCAGTACCGACAGGTACTCCTACGAGCAGTACTTC
CASSTDRYSYEQYF
>TRBV20-1|TRBD1|TRBJ1-5|NA
TGCAGTGCTCAGGACAGGGCGGCTCAGCCCCAGCATTTT
CSAQDRAAQPQHF
>TRBV7-9|NA|TRBJ2-7|NA
TGTGCCAGCAGCTCCCATACCTCCGACAGGAATCCCTACGAGCAGTACTTC
CASSSHTSDRNPYEQYF
>TRBV9|NA|TRBJ1-2|few
TGTGCCAGCAGCGCCATGGGGGGAAACTATGGCTACACCTTC
CASSAMGGNYGYTF
>TRBV2|TRBD2|TRBJ2-1|few
TGTGCCAGCAGTGGGGGGACTACCTACAATGAGCAGTTCTTC
CASSGGTTYNEQFF
>TRBV12-5|TRBD1|TRBJ1-2|few
TGTGCTAGTGGTTTGGTACCCCTTGGGACAGATCACTATGGCTACACCTTC
CASGLVPLGTDHYGYTF
>TRBV7-6|NA|TRBJ1-1|few
TGTGCCAGCAGCTTAAAGGCCATGAACACTGAAGCTTTCTTT
CASSLKAMNTEAFF
>TRBV2|NA|TRBJ2-7|many
TGTGCCAGCAGTTATATTCCAAATATGGGGTCCTACGAGCAGTACTTC
CASSYIPNMGSYEQYF
>TRBV28|TRBD2|TRBJ2-3|many
TGTGCCAGCAGTCCCCGGACTAGACTCTCAGATACGCAGTATTTT
CASSPRTRLSDTQYF
>TRBV27|TRBD1|TRBJ1-5|few
TGTGCCAGCAGTCCCTGGACAGGGTATAATCAGCCCCAGCATTTT
CASSPWTGYNQPQHF
>TRBV27|NA|TRBJ1-2|NA
TGTGCCAGCAGTTTGAGGGGCTACACCTTC
CASSLRGYTF
>TRBV7-6|NA|TRBJ1-1|NA
TGTGCCAGCAGCTCCCCACGGGAGAACACTGAAGCTTTCTTT
CASSSPRENTEAFF
>TRBV12-3/TRBV12-4|TRBD2|TRBJ2-3|few
TGTGCCAGCAGGAGTACTAGCGGATCAAGCGTTACGCAGTATTTT
CASRSTSGSSVTQYF
>TRBV24-1|NA|TRBJ2-1|few
TGTGCCACCAGTGGGATCTACAATGAGCAGTTCTTC
CATSGIYNEQFF
>TRBV9|NA|TRBJ2-3|few
TGTGCCAGCAGCGTAGGGCGGGGTACAGATACGCAGTATTTT
CASSVGRGTDTQYF
>TRBV30|TRBD1|TRBJ1-2|many
TGTGCCTGGGCCAGGGACAGGCCCTATGGCTACACCTTC
CAWARDRPYGYTF
>TRBV7-2|NA|TRBJ2-7|many
TGTGCCAGCAGCTTAGTGGCAGGGGCATCCTACGAGCAGTACTTC
CASSLVAGASYEQYF
>TRBV24-1|NA|TRBJ2-1|few
TGTGCCACCAGTGATTCCAACTACAATGAGCAGTTCTTC
CATSDSNYNEQFF
>TRBV5-1|NA|TRBJ1-4|NA
TGCGCCAGCAGCTTCGGCTGGCGGAATGAAAAACTGTTTTTT
CASSFGWRNEKLFF
>TRBV7-9|NA|TRBJ1-4|NA
TGTGCCAGCAGCTTAGTCGCGGCAGGGGAAAGTGAAAAACTGTTTTTT
CASSLVAAGESEKLFF
>TRBV11-2|TRBD2|TRBJ2-5|many
TGTGCCAGCAGCTTAGGACTAGCGGGGCCCGGGGAGACCCAGTACTTC
CASSLGLAGPGETQYF
>TRBV11-2|NA|TRBJ2-7|NA
TGTGCCAGCAGCCCGGCCTACGAGCAGTACTTC
CASSPAYEQYF
>TRBV7-9|TRBD1|TRBJ2-7|NA
TGTGCCAGCAGCTTCACAGGGGACGCAACCTACGAGCAGTACTTC
CASSFTGDATYEQYF
>TRBV6-5|NA|TRBJ2-2|many
TGTGCCAGCAGTTCGGCTAGGGTTGGCACCGGGGAGCTGTTTTTT
CASSSARVGTGELFF
>TRBV6-1|NA|TRBJ1-2|few
TGTGCCAGCAGGAGTAACGATTTTTATGGCTACACCTTC
CASRSNDFYGYTF
>TRBV3-1|NA|TRBJ1-1|few
TGTGCCAGCAGCCAAGCACAAATGGGGAACACTGAAGCTTTCTTT
CASSQAQMGNTEAFF
>TRBV27|TRBD2|TRBJ2-4|NA
TGTGCCAGCAGCCGTATAACTAGCGACATTCAGTACTTC
CASSRITSDIQYF
>TRBV25-1|NA|TRBJ2-3|NA
TGTGCCAGCAGTGAATATGCGAAAAACACAGATACGCAGTATTTT
CASSEYAKNTDTQYF
>TRBV7-9|NA|TRBJ2-7|few
TGTGCCAGCAGCTTAACGCCCTCCTACGAGCAGTACTTC
CASSLTPSYEQYF
>TRBV7-3|TRBD1|TRBJ1-2|NA
TGTGCCAGCAGCGAACAACGACAGGGGACTAACTATGGCTACACCTTC
CASSEQRQGTNYGYTF
>TRBV28|TRBD1|TRBJ2-2|NA
TGTGCCATCCAGACAGGGTTGAACACCGGGGAGCTGTTTTTT
CAIQTGLNTGELFF
>TRBV20-1|NA|TRBJ1-5|NA
TGCAGTGCTAGAACCCGAGTTAATCAGCCCCAGCATTTT
CSARTRVNQPQHF
>TRBV6-6|NA|TRBJ1-2|few
TGTGCCAGCAGCCTAGGTCACACCGGAGGCTACACCTTC
CASSLGHTGGYTF
>TRBV9|NA|TRBJ1-1|NA
TGTGCCAGCAGCGTCGCGGGGACCACGAACACTGAAGCTTTCTTT
CASSVAGTTNTEAFF
>TRBV4-1|NA|TRBJ2-7|NA
TGCGCCAGCAGCCATGGACTCTTCTACGAGCAGTACTTC
CASSHGLFYEQYF
>TRBV5-1|NA|TRBJ1-2|few
TGCGCCAGCAGCGAACAGCCTAACTATGGCTACACCTTC
CASSEQPNYGYTF